What follows are 5 T cell receptor beta chains derived from one specimen sequenced in a study of blood T cell repertoires in COVID-19. Clones were sequenced by immunoSEQ multiplex PCR, and TCRdb holds only the in-frame ones, with some missing. The sample lists fewer than 250,000 clones, around 80% seen once, with around 19% in the top ten. What was sequenced was peripheral blood. The receptors originated from a human donor in a cohort sampled during active COVID-19.

V gene TRBV28 combines with J gene TRBJ2-6, with D perhaps TRBD1 (5 bases). V lost 6 bases to trimming and J lost 0 bases, with 15 bases between them. The CDR3 consists of 17 residues. The germline V gene has CDR1 MDHEN and CDR2 SYDVKM. Written as DNA, the CDR3 is TGTGCCAGCAGCCGCCAGGGCCCGATCTCTGGGGCCAACGTCCTGACTTTC. This gives the protein CASSRQGPISGANVLTF.

This sequence joins TRBV6-4 and TRBJ2-1; 7 nucleotides line up with TRBD2. The V segment lost 6 bases and the J segment 8 bases; nucleotides outside the gene matches: 7. This CDR3 region has 13 residues. CDR1 is MRHNA and CDR2 is SNTAGT in the germline V gene. CDR3 sequence: CASSLSAGHEQFF. The CDR3 bases are TGTGCCAGCAGCCTGTCAGCGGGGCATGAGCAGTTCTTC.

The chain combines TRBV10-1 with TRBJ2-3; D possibly corresponds to TRBD2 (6 bases). V was cut by 8 bases and J by 7 bases, with 13 bases left in between. The CDR3 consists of 12 residues. CDR1 and CDR2 (germline): WNHNN, SYGVQD (reference sequence). In nucleotides, the CDR3 is TGCGCCAGCGGGAGGACCGTAAATACGCAGTATTTT. It specifies CASGRTVNTQYF.

The sample holds one count of this clone. The chain links TRBV19 to TRBJ2-2, with 9 bases lining up with TRBD2. The J segment lost 6 bases and the V segment lost 0 bases, leaving 8 bases of the junction unmatched. Germline V CDR1 and CDR2: LNHDA, SQIVND (reference sequence). The CDR3 is 17 residues long. The DNA for the CDR3 is TGTGCCAGTAGTATAGATGCCCGACTAGCGGCCCCCGGGGAGCTGTTTTTT. The encoded protein is CASSIDARLAAPGELFF.

The chain combines TRBV6-1 with TRBJ2-3; D may be TRBD2 (6 bases). There are 15 residues in the CDR3. Germline values: CDR1 MNHNS, CDR2 SASEGT. Trimming removed 2 bases from V and 1 base from J, with 10 bases in between. The CDR3, as DNA: TGTGCCAGCAGTGAACGGCGGGATGGCACAGATACGCAGTATTTT. Its translation: CASSERRDGTDTQYF.